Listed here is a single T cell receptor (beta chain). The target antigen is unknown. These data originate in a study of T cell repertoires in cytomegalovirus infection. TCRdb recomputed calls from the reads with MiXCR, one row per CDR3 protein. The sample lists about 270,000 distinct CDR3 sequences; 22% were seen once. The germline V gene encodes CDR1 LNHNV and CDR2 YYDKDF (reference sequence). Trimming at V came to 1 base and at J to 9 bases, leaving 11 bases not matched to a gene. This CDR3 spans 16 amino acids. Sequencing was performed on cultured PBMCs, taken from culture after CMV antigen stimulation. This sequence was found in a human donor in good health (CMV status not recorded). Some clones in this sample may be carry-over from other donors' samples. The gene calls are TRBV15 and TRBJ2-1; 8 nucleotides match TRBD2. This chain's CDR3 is CATSRARTSQPSEQFF. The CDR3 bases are TGTGCCACCAGCAGAGCCCGGACTAGCCAACCCTCTGAGCAGTTCTTC.